Listed below are T cell receptor beta chains from one sample, sequenced in a study of blood T cell repertoires in COVID-19. Clones were read by immunoSEQ multiplex PCR, and TCRdb kept only the in-frame ones, dropping some. This sample carries some 200,000 clones, around 87% of them seen once, and the ten largest clones take roughly 0.85%. Sequencing was done on a sample of peripheral blood. Source of these receptors: a woman younger than 30 who had recovered from COVID-19. Each CDR3 is given with its conserved first and last residue. The D gene is left open where the match is weak. Clone sizes are given selectively: once, few, many, or a class where the clone is expanded.

clone_size: NA
v_call: TRBV7-2
d_call: TRBD2
j_call: TRBJ2-7
cdr3_nt: TGTGCCAGCAGCTTTGCCGGGACTAACGGAGAGCAGTACTTC
cdr3_aa: CASSFAGTNGEQYF

clone_size: NA
v_call: TRBV12-3/TRBV12-4
d_call: NA
j_call: TRBJ1-6
cdr3_nt: TGTGCCAGCAGTCGACAGGATAATTCACCCCTCCACTTT
cdr3_aa: CASSRQDNSPLHF

clone_size: NA
v_call: TRBV19
d_call: NA
j_call: TRBJ2-1
cdr3_nt: TGTGCCAGTAGTATCACCAGCGGGTACAATGAGCAGTTCTTC
cdr3_aa: CASSITSGYNEQFF

clone_size: NA
v_call: TRBV5-8
d_call: NA
j_call: TRBJ1-1
cdr3_nt: TGTGCCAGCAGCCTGGTTGGAGGGGACACTGAAGCTTTCTTT
cdr3_aa: CASSLVGGDTEAFF

clone_size: NA
v_call: TRBV27
d_call: NA
j_call: TRBJ2-1
cdr3_nt: TGTGCCAGCAGTTCACCACGATCGCCACAGGGCTCAAGGACTAATGAGCAGTTCTTC
cdr3_aa: CASSSPRSPQGSRTNEQFF

clone_size: NA
v_call: TRBV19
d_call: TRBD1
j_call: TRBJ2-7
cdr3_nt: TGTGCCAGTACGGACAGGACCTCCTACGAGCAGTACTTC
cdr3_aa: CASTDRTSYEQYF

clone_size: NA
v_call: TRBV9
d_call: NA
j_call: TRBJ2-7
cdr3_nt: TGTGCCAGCAGCGTAGAACAGGGCCTTACCGAGCAGTACTTC
cdr3_aa: CASSVEQGLTEQYF

clone_size: NA
v_call: TRBV3-1/TRBV3-2
d_call: TRBD2
j_call: TRBJ2-3
cdr3_nt: TGTGCCAGCAGTCGACTAGCGGGGACAGATACGCAGTATTTT
cdr3_aa: CASSRLAGTDTQYF

clone_size: NA
v_call: TRBV10-1
d_call: NA
j_call: TRBJ2-1
cdr3_nt: TGCGCCAGCAGTTTAGACAACAATGAGCAGTTCTTC
cdr3_aa: CASSLDNNEQFF

clone_size: once
v_call: TRBV7-3
d_call: TRBD1
j_call: TRBJ1-6
cdr3_nt: TGTGCCAGCAGCTTAAAGGGACAGGGCTGGTCACCCCTCCACTTT
cdr3_aa: CASSLKGQGWSPLHF

clone_size: NA
v_call: TRBV5-8
d_call: TRBD1
j_call: TRBJ1-4
cdr3_nt: TGTGCCAGCAGCTTGTTAGGGGGCCGAACTAATGAAAAACTGTTTTTT
cdr3_aa: CASSLLGGRTNEKLFF

clone_size: NA
v_call: TRBV3-1/TRBV3-2
d_call: NA
j_call: TRBJ1-3
cdr3_nt: TGTGCCAGCAGTATACAGTACTCTGGAAACACCATATATTTT
cdr3_aa: CASSIQYSGNTIYF

clone_size: NA
v_call: TRBV18
d_call: NA
j_call: TRBJ1-4
cdr3_nt: TGTGCCAGCTCACCCGGATGGACGGGGGATGAAAAACTGTTTTTT
cdr3_aa: CASSPGWTGDEKLFF

clone_size: NA
v_call: TRBV11-1
d_call: NA
j_call: TRBJ2-5
cdr3_nt: TGTGCCAGCAGCCCGGACGGGAAAGAGACCCAGTACTTC
cdr3_aa: CASSPDGKETQYF

clone_size: NA
v_call: TRBV4-1
d_call: TRBD1
j_call: TRBJ1-6
cdr3_nt: TGCGCCAGCAGCCAAGAAGGAGACAGGGCGTCACCCCTCCACTTT
cdr3_aa: CASSQEGDRASPLHF

clone_size: once
v_call: TRBV7-8
d_call: TRBD2
j_call: TRBJ2-1
cdr3_nt: TGTGCCAGCAGCCCCGGGGGGATATCCTACAATGAGCAGTTCTTC
cdr3_aa: CASSPGGISYNEQFF

clone_size: once
v_call: TRBV7-3
d_call: NA
j_call: TRBJ1-1
cdr3_nt: TGTGCCAGCAGCTTCGACTCCGATAACACTGAAGCTTTCTTT
cdr3_aa: CASSFDSDNTEAFF

clone_size: NA
v_call: TRBV4-2
d_call: TRBD1
j_call: TRBJ1-4
cdr3_nt: TGTGCCAGCAGCCAAGAAGGACAGGGGGCAGGGAGTGAAAAACTGTTTTTT
cdr3_aa: CASSQEGQGAGSEKLFF

clone_size: few
v_call: TRBV28
d_call: NA
j_call: TRBJ2-7
cdr3_nt: TGTGCCAGCAGTTTACCAGACAGGCGCCAACCACTCTACGAGCAGTACTTC
cdr3_aa: CASSLPDRRQPLYEQYF

clone_size: NA
v_call: TRBV6-1
d_call: TRBD2
j_call: TRBJ2-3
cdr3_nt: TGTGCCAGCAGTGGGTGGAGTAGCGGGATCAAAGATACGCAGTATTTT
cdr3_aa: CASSGWSSGIKDTQYF

clone_size: NA
v_call: TRBV3-1/TRBV3-2
d_call: NA
j_call: TRBJ2-1
cdr3_nt: TGTGCCAGCAGCCAAGTTGGGCGTGAGCAGTTCTTC
cdr3_aa: CASSQVGREQFF

clone_size: NA
v_call: TRBV5-6
d_call: TRBD2
j_call: TRBJ2-2
cdr3_nt: TGTGCCAGCAGCTTGGGCGGGGGGGCCGTGGCCGGGGAGCTGTTTTTT
cdr3_aa: CASSLGGGAVAGELFF

clone_size: few
v_call: TRBV4-1
d_call: NA
j_call: TRBJ1-1
cdr3_nt: TGCGCCAGCAGCCAAGAGGAGGGGAACACTGAAGCTTTCTTT
cdr3_aa: CASSQEEGNTEAFF